What follows is one T cell receptor beta chain and its context. No cognate antigen has been identified for it. Nothing much larger sits one base from this clone, and base qualities are not available. The data originate from a study of cytomegalovirus exposure and HLA in healthy donors (dated by TCRdb to about 2017). Regarding the study in general: According to a later analysis, the roughly 120 validation repertoires were produced on the same platform as the roughly 720 repertoires of the first cohort. Besides the first cohort of 500 to 700 subjects, a separate validation cohort made up of 120 or so different subjects was used. To predict cytomegalovirus infection status, the study combined high-throughput TCR immunosequencing, statistical association of individual TCRs with disease status, and machine learning. The study aimed to test whether signatures of past pathogen exposure could be identified by cataloging public T cell receptors. Overall study outcomes, separate from this receptor: Of the cluster scores, 85% to 95% were above 0 in a later analysis, which found that TCRs clustered in the first cohort also tended to co-occur in the roughly 130 validation repertoires. The study listed 150 to 200 TCR beta chains as associated with cytomegalovirus. A later analysis lacked HLA typing for the validation cohort, so it scored co-occurrence in that cohort across all 120 or so repertoires. A few of the identified cytomegalovirus-associated TCR beta chains were confirmed in vitro to be specific for cytomegalovirus antigens. Most TCR sequences were seen in very few donors, while some public TCRs were found in many individuals. It was suggested by the authors that the approach could potentially be generalized to other disease states and immunological phenotypes. The classifier was reported to diagnose cytomegalovirus status with high specificity and sensitivity in both the original and validation cohorts.

Separate from the approximately 670-subject first cohort, the validation cohort of more than 90 subjects was the group to which the donors belonged. The CDR3 numbers 17 residues from cysteine through phenylalanine. This entry keeps only the CDR3 DNA: 51 bases, framed from base 1. After removal of 7 bases from V and 1 base from J, the junction retains 5 bases not matched to a gene. CDR1 and CDR2, per the germline V gene, are MGHDK and SYGVNS. The library was prepared using the immunoSEQ multiplex PCR assay. The original methods were these. A statistical classification framework was built for diagnosing cytomegalovirus status from the catalog of TCR beta chain sequences. Imported from immuneACCESS, the table was reduced by TCRdb to in-frame sequences with V and J called. These copies leave out some clones; in studies compared against another copy, an unresolved V gene accounts for under half, and the cause of the remainder is not known. The V and J calls and clone size are taken from that table; D and trimming were inferred from the DNA. Here the sample has some 70,000 clones; about 89% occur a single time. Over 1.5% of the sample rests with the top ten.

The chain is assembled from TRBV25-1 and TRBJ2-3; 16 junctional bases match TRBD2. The clonotype comes from a woman in her late teens or twenties in good health and CMV-seronegative. The sequencing input was PBMCs. The CDR3 has the sequence CASTGTSGRAGTDTQYF. The nucleotide sequence reads TGTGCCAGCACCGGGACTAGCGGGAGGGCCGGCACAGATACGCAGTATTTT. When the CDR3 is completed using the reference TRBV25-1 and TRBJ2-3 genes on either side, the full variable domain is EADIYQTPRYLVIGTGKKITLECSQTMGHDKMYWYQQDPGMELHLIHYSYGVNSTEKGDLSSESTVSRIRTEHFPLTLESARPSHTSQYLCASTGTSGRAGTDTQYFGPGTRLTVL.